Presented here are 2 T cell receptor beta chains from one specimen sequenced in a study of human T cells and chemical hapten exposure (dated by TCRdb to 2020 to 2022). In the paper's terms, the time point label means: patch test 3, about 24 weeks after DPC sensitization. What the treatment or condition label conveys for this sample: therapeutic diphenylcyclopropenone sensitization with weekly scalp DPC. Libraries came from RACE. Sequenced on a NextSeq 500. TCRdb took the public reads, trimmed them with fastp at Q25, ran MiXCR for clone calling and kept in-frame beta chains. Entries that share a CDR3 protein sequence are merged under the most common genes and DNA. The sample table lists about 82,000 distinct CDR3 sequences, 10% to 15% of them with a count of one. The biggest ten clones account for around 5.8% of the sample. The sequencing here drew on whole blood, taken in connection with sensitization to the hapten diphenylcyclopropenone (DPC). The receptors stem from a woman aged 45 to 65 with alopecia areata. Some clones in this sample may be carry-over from other donors' samples.

The chain combines TRBV5-1 with TRBJ1-1, with D possibly TRBD1 on 5 matching bases. CDR1 and CDR2 from the germline V gene are SGHRS and YFSETQ. The length of the CDR3 is 12 residues. V lost 4 bases to trimming and J lost 10 bases, with 14 bases between them. The CDR3 protein is CASSQEGLGAFF. CDR3 sequence (DNA): TGCGCCAGCAGCCAAGAGGGGCTTGGAGCTTTCTTT.

The sample holds a few counts of this clonotype. The chain recombines TRBV20-1 with TRBJ1-4; 12 nucleotides agree with TRBD1. Germline V gene data show CDR1 as DFQATT and CDR2 as SNEGSKA (reference sequence). The J segment lost 5 bases and the V segment lost 2 bases, leaving 3 bases of the junction unmatched. CDR3 length: 15 residues. In nucleotides, the CDR3 is TGCAGTGCTAGATCCGGGACAGGGGGCAATGAAAAACTGTTTTTT. Translated, it gives CSARSGTGGNEKLFF.